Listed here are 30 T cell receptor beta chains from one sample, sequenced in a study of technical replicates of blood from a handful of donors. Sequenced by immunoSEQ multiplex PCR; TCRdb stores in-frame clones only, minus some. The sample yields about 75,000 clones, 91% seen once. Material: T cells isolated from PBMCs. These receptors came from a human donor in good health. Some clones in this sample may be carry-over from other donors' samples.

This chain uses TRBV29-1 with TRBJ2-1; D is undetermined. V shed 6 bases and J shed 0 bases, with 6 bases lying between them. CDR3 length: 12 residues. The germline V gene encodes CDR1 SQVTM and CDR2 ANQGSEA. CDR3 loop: CSVGYSYNEQFF. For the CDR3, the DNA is TGCAGCGTCGGGTACTCCTACAATGAGCAGTTCTTC.

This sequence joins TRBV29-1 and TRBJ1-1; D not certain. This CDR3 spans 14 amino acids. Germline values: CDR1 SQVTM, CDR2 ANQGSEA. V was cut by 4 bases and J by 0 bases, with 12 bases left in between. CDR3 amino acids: CSVAKTVMNTEAFF. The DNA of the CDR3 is TGCAGCGTTGCCAAAACAGTGATGAACACTGAAGCTTTCTTT.

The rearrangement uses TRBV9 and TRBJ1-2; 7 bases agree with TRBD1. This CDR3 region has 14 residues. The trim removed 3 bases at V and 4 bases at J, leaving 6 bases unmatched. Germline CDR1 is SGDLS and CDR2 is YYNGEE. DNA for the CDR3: TGTGCCAGCAGCGGACACAGGGACAGCTATGGCTACACCTTC. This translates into CASSGHRDSYGYTF.

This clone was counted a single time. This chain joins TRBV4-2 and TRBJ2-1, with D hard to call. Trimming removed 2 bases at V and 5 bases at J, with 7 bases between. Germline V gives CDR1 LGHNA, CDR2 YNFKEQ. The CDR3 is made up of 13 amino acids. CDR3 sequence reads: CASSQSRDNEQFF. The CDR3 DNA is TGTGCCAGCAGCCAATCCCGGGACAATGAGCAGTTCTTC.

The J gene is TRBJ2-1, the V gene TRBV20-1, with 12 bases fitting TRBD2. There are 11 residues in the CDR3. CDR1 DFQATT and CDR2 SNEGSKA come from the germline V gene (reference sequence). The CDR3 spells CSLAGGLEQFF. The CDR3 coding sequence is TGCAGCCTAGCGGGAGGGCTTGAGCAGTTCTTC.

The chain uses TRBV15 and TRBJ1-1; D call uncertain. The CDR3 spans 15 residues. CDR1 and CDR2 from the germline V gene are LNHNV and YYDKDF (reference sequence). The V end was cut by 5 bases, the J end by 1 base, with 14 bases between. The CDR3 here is CATSRPAEGNTEAFF. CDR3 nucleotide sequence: TGTGCCACCAGCCGCCCCGCGGAGGGGAACACTGAAGCTTTCTTT.

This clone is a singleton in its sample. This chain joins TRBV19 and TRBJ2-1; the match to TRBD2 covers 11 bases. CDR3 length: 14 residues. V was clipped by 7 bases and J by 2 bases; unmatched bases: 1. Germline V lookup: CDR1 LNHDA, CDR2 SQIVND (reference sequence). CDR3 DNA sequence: TGTGCCAGTAAACTAGCGGGAGCCTACAATGAGCAGTTCTTC. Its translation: CASKLAGAYNEQFF.

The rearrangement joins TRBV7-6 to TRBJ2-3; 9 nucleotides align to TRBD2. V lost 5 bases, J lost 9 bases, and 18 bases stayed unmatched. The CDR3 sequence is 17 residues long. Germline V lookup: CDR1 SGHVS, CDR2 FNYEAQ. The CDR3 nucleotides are TGTGCCAGCAGCCTCACTGTAGGGCGGGAGGGCCTGGTGACGCAGTATTTT. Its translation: CASSLTVGREGLVTQYF. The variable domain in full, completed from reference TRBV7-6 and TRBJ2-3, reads GAGVSQSPRYKVTKRGQDVALRCDPISGHVSLYWYRQALGQGPEFLTYFNYEAQQDKSGLPNDRFSAERPEGSISTLTIQRTEQRDSAMYRCASSLTVGREGLVTQYFGPGTRLTVL.

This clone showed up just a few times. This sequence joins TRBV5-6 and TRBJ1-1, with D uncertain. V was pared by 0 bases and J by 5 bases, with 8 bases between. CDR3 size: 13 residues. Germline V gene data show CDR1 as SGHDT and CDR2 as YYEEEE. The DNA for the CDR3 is TGTGCCAGCAGCTTGGGAGGGAGGACTGAAGCTTTCTTT. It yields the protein CASSLGGRTEAFF. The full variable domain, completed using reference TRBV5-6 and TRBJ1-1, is DAGVTQSPTHLIKTRGQQVTLRCSPKSGHDTVSWYQQALGQGPQFIFQYYEEEERQRGNFPDRFSGHQFPNYSSELNVNALLLGDSALYLCASSLGGRTEAFFGQGTRLTVV.

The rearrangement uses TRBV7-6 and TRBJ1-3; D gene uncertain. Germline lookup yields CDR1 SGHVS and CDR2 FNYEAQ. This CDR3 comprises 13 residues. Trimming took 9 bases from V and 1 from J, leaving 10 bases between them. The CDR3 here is CASEAGSGNTIYF. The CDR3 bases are TGTGCCAGTGAAGCGGGATCTGGAAACACCATATATTTT.

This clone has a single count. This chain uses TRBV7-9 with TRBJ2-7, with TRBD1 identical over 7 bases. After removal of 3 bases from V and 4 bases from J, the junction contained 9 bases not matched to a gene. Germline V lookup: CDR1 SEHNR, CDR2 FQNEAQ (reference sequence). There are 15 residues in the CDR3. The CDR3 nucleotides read TGTGCCAGCAGCTTCGGACAGGAACGCGGGTACGAGCAGTACTTC. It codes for CASSFGQERGYEQYF.

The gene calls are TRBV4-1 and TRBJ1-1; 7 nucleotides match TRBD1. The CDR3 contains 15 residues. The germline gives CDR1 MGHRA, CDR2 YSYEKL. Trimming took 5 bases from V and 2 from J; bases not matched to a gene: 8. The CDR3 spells CASSSRTGANTEAFF. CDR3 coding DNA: TGCGCCAGCAGCTCCCGTACAGGGGCCAACACTGAAGCTTTCTTT.

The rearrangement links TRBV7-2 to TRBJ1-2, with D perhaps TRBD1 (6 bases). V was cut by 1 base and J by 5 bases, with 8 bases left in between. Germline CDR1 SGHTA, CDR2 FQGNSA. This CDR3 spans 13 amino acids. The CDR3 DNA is TGTGCCAGCAGCTTAGGGGGGCAATATGGCTACACCTTC. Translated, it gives CASSLGGQYGYTF.

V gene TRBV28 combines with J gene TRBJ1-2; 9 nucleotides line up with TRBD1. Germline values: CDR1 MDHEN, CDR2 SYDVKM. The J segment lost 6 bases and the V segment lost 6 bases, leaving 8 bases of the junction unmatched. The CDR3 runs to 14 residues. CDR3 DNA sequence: TGTGCCAGCAGCCCTGGACAGGGGAGGGATGGCTACACCTTC. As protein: CASSPGQGRDGYTF.

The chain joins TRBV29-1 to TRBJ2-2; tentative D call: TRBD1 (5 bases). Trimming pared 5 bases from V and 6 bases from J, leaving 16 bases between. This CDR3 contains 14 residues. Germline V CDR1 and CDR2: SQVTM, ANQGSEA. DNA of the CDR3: TGCAGCGTTCTCTCAGGGCCGCACGCCGGGGAGCTGTTTTTT. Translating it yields CSVLSGPHAGELFF.

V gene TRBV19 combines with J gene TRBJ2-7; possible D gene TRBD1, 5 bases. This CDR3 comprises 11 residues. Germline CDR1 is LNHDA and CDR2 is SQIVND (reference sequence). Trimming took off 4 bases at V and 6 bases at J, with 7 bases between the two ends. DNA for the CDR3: TGTGCCAGTAGTACAGGGCGCGAGCAGTACTTC. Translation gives CASSTGREQYF.

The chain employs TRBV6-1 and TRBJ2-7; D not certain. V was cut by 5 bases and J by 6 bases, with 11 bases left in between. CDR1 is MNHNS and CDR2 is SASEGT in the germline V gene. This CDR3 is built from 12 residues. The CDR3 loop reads CASSPGRGEQYF. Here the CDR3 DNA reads TGTGCCAGCAGTCCTGGTCGCGGCGAGCAGTACTTC.

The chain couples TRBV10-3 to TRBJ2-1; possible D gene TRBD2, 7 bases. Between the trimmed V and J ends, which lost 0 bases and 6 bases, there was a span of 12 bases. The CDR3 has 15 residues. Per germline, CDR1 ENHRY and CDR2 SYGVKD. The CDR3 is CAISESGGGRNEQFF. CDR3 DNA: TGTGCCATCAGTGAGTCTGGGGGGGGGCGCAATGAGCAGTTCTTC.

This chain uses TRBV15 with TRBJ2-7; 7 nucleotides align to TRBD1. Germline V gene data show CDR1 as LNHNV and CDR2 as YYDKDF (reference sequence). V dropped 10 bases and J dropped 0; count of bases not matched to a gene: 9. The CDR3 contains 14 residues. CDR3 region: CAIRQGSFSYEQYF. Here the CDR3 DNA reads TGTGCCATCCGACAGGGATCCTTCTCCTACGAGCAGTACTTC.

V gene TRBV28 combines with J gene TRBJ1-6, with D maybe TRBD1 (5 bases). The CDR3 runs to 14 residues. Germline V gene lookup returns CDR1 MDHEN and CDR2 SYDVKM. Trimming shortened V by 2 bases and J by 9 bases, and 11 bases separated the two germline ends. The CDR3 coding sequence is TGTGCCAGCAGTTTAGCAGGGAACGGTTCACCCCTCCACTTT. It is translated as CASSLAGNGSPLHF.

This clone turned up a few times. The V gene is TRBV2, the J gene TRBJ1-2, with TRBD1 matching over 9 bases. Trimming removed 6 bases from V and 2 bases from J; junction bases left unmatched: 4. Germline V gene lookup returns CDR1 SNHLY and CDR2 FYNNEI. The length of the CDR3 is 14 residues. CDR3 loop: CASSRQGVNYGYTF. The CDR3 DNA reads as TGTGCCAGCAGCAGACAGGGGGTGAACTATGGCTACACCTTC.

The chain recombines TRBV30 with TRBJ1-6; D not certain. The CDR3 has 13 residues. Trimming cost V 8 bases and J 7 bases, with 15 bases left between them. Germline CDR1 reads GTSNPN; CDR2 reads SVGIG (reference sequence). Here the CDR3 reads CAGLVVVNSPLHF. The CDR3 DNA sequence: TGTGCCGGACTAGTGGTGGTAAATTCACCCCTCCACTTT.

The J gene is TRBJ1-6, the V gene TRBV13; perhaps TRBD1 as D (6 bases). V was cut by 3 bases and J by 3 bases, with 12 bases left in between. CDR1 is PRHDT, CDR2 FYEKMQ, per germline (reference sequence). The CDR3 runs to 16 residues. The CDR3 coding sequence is TGTGCCAGCAGCTTTGGACAGCAACTCTATAATTCACCCCTCCACTTT. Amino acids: CASSFGQQLYNSPLHF.

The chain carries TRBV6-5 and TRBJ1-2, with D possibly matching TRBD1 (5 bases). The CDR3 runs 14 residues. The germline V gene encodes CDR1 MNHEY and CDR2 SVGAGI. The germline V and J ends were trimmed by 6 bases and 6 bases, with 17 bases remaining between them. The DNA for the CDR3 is TGTGCCAGCAGAGCCCCAGCAGGGTCCAATGGCTACACCTTC. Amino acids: CASRAPAGSNGYTF.

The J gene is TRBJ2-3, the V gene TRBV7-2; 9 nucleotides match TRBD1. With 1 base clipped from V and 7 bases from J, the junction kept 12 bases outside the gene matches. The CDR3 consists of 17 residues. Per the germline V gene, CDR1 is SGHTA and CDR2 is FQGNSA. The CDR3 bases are TGTGCCAGCAGCTTAGAACGATTTGAGACAGGGGGGAATACGCAGTATTTT. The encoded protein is CASSLERFETGGNTQYF.

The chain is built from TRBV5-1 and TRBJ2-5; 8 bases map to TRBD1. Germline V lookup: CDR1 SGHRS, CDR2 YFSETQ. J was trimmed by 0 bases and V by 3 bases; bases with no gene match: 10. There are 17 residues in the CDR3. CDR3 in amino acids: CASSSGAGGSYQETQYF. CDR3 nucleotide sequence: TGCGCCAGCAGCTCTGGGGCAGGGGGCAGCTACCAAGAGACCCAGTACTTC.

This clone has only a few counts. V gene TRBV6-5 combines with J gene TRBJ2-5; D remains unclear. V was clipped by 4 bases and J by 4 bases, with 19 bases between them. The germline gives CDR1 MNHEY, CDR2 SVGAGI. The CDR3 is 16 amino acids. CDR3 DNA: TGTGCCAGCAGTTCTCCTCTTGCACGCACGGTAGAGACCCAGTACTTC. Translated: CASSSPLARTVETQYF.

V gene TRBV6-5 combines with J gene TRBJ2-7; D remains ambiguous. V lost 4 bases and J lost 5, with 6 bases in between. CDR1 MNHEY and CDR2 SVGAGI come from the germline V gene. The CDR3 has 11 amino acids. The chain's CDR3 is CASSSRDEQYF. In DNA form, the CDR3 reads TGTGCCAGCAGTTCCCGGGACGAGCAGTACTTC.

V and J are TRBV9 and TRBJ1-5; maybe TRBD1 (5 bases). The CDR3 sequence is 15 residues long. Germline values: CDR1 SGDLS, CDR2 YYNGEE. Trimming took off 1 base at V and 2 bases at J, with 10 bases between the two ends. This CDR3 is CASSVSGLGNQPQHF. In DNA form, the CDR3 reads TGTGCCAGCAGCGTATCAGGGTTGGGCAATCAGCCCCAGCATTTT.

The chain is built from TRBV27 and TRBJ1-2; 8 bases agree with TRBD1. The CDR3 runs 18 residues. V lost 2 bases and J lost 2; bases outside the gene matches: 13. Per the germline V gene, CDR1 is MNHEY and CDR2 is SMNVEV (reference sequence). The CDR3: CASSLAPIPGTGNYGYTF. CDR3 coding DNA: TGTGCCAGCAGTTTAGCACCCATCCCCGGGACAGGAAACTATGGCTACACCTTC.